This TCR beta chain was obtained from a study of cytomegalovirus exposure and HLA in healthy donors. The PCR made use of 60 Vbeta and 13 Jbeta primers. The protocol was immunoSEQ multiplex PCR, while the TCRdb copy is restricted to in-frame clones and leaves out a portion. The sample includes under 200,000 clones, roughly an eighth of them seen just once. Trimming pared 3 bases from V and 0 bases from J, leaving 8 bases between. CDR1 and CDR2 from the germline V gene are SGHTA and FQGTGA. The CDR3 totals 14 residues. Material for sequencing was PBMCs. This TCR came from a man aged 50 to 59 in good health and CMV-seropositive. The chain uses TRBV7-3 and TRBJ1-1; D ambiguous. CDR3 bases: TGTGCCAGCAGCTTGGGAGGACTGAACACTGAAGCTTTCTTT. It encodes CASSLGGLNTEAFF.